Listed below are T cell receptor beta chains from one sample, sequenced in a study of T cell responses to AZD1222 COVID-19 vaccine. The protocol was immunoSEQ multiplex PCR, while the TCRdb copy is restricted to in-frame clones and leaves out a portion. The profile shows fewer than 140,000 clones, around 91% of them singletons. This sample comprised peripheral blood, obtained 28 days after the second AZD1222 dose. The receptors here all came from an adult who received the AZD1222 COVID-19 vaccine. CDR3s include the opening cysteine and the closing phenylalanine or tryptophan. The D gene is left open where the match is weak. Clone sizes are given selectively: once, few, many, or a class where the clone is expanded.

CASSPPWVGSPLHF	TGTGCCAGCAGTCCCCCCTGGGTGGGCTCACCCCTCCACTTT	once	TRBV27	TRBJ1-6	.
CASSQDGRGKSDTQYF	TGTGCCAGCAGCCAAGACGGGCGGGGGAAATCAGATACGCAGTATTTT	.	TRBV3-1/TRBV3-2	TRBJ2-3	TRBD2
CASSLLQLAGGNEQFF	TGTGCCAGCAGCTTACTTCAACTAGCGGGGGGAAATGAGCAGTTCTTC	.	TRBV5-4	TRBJ2-1	TRBD2
CASSAGGNYGYTF	TGTGCCAGTAGTGCAGGGGGTAACTATGGCTACACCTTC	.	TRBV19	TRBJ1-2	TRBD1
CASSLVGRGQFNEQFF	TGTGCCAGCAGCTTAGTTGGGCGGGGGCAGTTCAATGAGCAGTTCTTC	.	TRBV11-2	TRBJ2-1	.
CASYPRQGARTEAFF	TGTGCCAGCTACCCGAGACAGGGGGCGAGGACTGAAGCTTTCTTT	.	TRBV28	TRBJ1-1	TRBD1
CASSLERGTYNEQFF	TGTGCCAGCAGCTTGGAGCGGGGGACCTACAATGAGCAGTTCTTC	.	TRBV7-2	TRBJ2-1	TRBD2
CASNPGTGILFF	TGTGCCAGTAATCCCGGGACAGGGATTCTGTTTTTT	.	TRBV25-1	TRBJ1-4	TRBD1
CASSIEVRQDWRGYTF	TGTGCCAGTAGTATAGAAGTTCGGCAGGATTGGCGTGGCTACACCTTC	.	TRBV19	TRBJ1-2	.
CASSYAGPKETQYF	TGTGCCAGCAGTTATGCGGGACCGAAAGAGACCCAGTACTTC	.	TRBV6-6	TRBJ2-5	.
CASSVRGGTGELFF	TGTGCCAGCAGCGTCCGAGGGGGCACCGGGGAGCTGTTTTTT	few	TRBV5-8	TRBJ2-2	.
CASSQFSEQYF	TGCGCCAGCAGCCAGTTTTCCGAGCAGTACTTC	few	TRBV4-1	TRBJ2-7	.
CASSRVDSGGRYNEQFF	TGCGCCAGCAGCCGCGTTGACAGCGGGGGACGGTACAATGAGCAGTTCTTC	.	TRBV4-1	TRBJ2-1	TRBD2
CASSRRTGAAQPQHF	TGTGCCAGCAGCCGCAGGACAGGGGCGGCTCAGCCCCAGCATTTT	.	TRBV6-5	TRBJ1-5	TRBD1
CASSQEGRGGEKLFF	TGCGCCAGCAGCCAGGAAGGGAGGGGAGGTGAAAAACTGTTTTTT	.	TRBV4-1	TRBJ1-4	.
CASSTPGGGDSPLHF	TGTGCCAGCAGCACTCCAGGGGGCGGGGATTCACCCCTCCACTTT	.	TRBV21-1	TRBJ1-6	.
CAIREGLTNSPLHF	TGTGCCATCAGGGAGGGACTGACCAATTCACCCCTCCACTTT	.	TRBV10-3	TRBJ1-6	.
CASSYSPTGYDYGYTF	TGTGCCAGCAGTTACTCCCCAACAGGGTACGACTATGGCTACACCTTC	.	TRBV6-6	TRBJ1-2	.
CASSEALPGYTF	TGTGCCAGCAGTGAAGCGCTTCCTGGCTACACCTTC	.	TRBV2	TRBJ1-2	.
CASSVEGTGPYEQYF	TGTGCCAGCAGCGTAGAGGGGACAGGGCCCTACGAGCAGTACTTC	.	TRBV9	TRBJ2-7	TRBD1
CASTHWDRVNEGYTF	TGTGCCAGCACCCATTGGGACAGGGTGAATGAGGGCTACACCTTC	.	TRBV7-9	TRBJ1-2	TRBD1
CASSLPGHSPLHF	TGTGCCAGCAGCTTGCCGGGGCATTCACCCCTCCACTTT	.	TRBV5-4	TRBJ1-6	.
CSVDRTSGGNEQFF	TGCAGCGTTGATAGGACTAGCGGAGGGAATGAGCAGTTCTTC	.	TRBV29-1	TRBJ2-1	TRBD2
CASSGRGGYSNQPQHF	TGTGCCAGTAGTGGGAGGGGCGGTTATAGCAATCAGCCCCAGCATTTT	.	TRBV19	TRBJ1-5	.
CASSAGQGTTEQFF	TGTGCCAGCAGCGCGGGACAGGGTACAACTGAGCAGTTCTTC	.	TRBV6-5	TRBJ2-1	TRBD1
CASSSSGGYGYTF	TGTGCCAGCAGCTCAAGCGGGGGGTATGGCTACACCTTC	.	TRBV7-2	TRBJ1-2	.
CASSPRTGNYGYTF	TGTGCCAGCAGCCCGAGGACTGGAAATTATGGCTACACCTTC	.	TRBV7-2	TRBJ1-2	.
CASSLAQGNNEKLFF	TGCGCCAGCAGCTTGGCTCAGGGGAATAATGAAAAACTGTTTTTT	.	TRBV5-1	TRBJ1-4	.
CASSDGGLVGNEQFF	TGTGCCAGCAGTGACGGTGGACTAGTTGGGAATGAGCAGTTCTTC	.	TRBV6-4	TRBJ2-1	TRBD2
CASSPDVLTGSYGYTF	TGTGCCAGCAGCCCTGACGTATTAACAGGGAGCTATGGCTACACCTTC	.	TRBV7-2	TRBJ1-2	.
CASSLGPSGNTQYF	TGTGCCAGCAGCCTCGGGCCCAGCGGTAATACGCAGTATTTT	.	TRBV7-3	TRBJ2-3	.
CASSSFGTGVSLNQPQHF	TGTGCCAGCAGTTCTTTTGGGACAGGCGTTTCCCTTAATCAGCCCCAGCATTTT	.	TRBV6-2/TRBV6-3	TRBJ1-5	TRBD1
CASSPSAGGAGNGYTF	TGTGCCAGCAGTCCTAGTGCGGGGGGCGCAGGGAATGGCTACACCTTC	.	TRBV6-4	TRBJ1-2	.
CASSQDSYEQYF	TGTGCCAGCAGCCAGGACAGCTACGAGCAGTACTTC	.	TRBV12-3/TRBV12-4	TRBJ2-7	.
CASSLETQNYGYTF	TGCGCCAGCAGCTTGGAGACACAGAACTATGGCTACACCTTC	.	TRBV5-1	TRBJ1-2	.
CASSYSHRVEQYF	TGTGCCAGCAGTTACTCGCACAGGGTCGAGCAGTACTTC	.	TRBV6-2/TRBV6-3	TRBJ2-7	.
CASSDAFQPQHF	TGTGCCAGCAGCGATGCGTTTCAGCCCCAGCATTTT	.	TRBV7-2	TRBJ1-5	.
CASRTGQMNTEAFF	TGTGCCAGCCGCACGGGACAAATGAACACTGAAGCTTTCTTT	.	TRBV3-1/TRBV3-2	TRBJ1-1	.
CASSKGQGARQPQHF	TGTGCCAGCAGCAAAGGACAGGGGGCTCGGCAGCCCCAGCATTTT	.	TRBV5-8	TRBJ1-5	TRBD1
CASSPSGDEQFF	TGTGCCAGCAGTCCGTCTGGGGATGAGCAGTTCTTC	few	TRBV6-5	TRBJ2-1	.
CASSLPTGGTSSYNSPLHF	TGTGCCAGCAGCCTCCCGACAGGGGGAACGAGCTCCTATAATTCACCCCTCCACTTT	few	TRBV3-1/TRBV3-2	TRBJ1-6	TRBD1